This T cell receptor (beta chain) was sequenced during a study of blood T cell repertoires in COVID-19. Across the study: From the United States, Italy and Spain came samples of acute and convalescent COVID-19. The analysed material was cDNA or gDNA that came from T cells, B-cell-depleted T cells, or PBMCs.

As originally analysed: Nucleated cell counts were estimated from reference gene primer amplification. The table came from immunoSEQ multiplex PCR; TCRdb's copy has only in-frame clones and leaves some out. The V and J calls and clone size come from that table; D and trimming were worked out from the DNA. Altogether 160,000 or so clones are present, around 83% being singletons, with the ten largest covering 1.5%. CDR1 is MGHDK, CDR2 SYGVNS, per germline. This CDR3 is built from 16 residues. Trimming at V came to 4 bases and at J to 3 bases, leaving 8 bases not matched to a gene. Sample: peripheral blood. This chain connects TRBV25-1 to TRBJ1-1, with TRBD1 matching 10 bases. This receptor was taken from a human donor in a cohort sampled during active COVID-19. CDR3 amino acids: CASSGRDRGLYTEAFF. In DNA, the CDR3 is TGTGCCAGCAGTGGCAGGGACAGGGGTTTGTACACTGAAGCTTTCTTT.